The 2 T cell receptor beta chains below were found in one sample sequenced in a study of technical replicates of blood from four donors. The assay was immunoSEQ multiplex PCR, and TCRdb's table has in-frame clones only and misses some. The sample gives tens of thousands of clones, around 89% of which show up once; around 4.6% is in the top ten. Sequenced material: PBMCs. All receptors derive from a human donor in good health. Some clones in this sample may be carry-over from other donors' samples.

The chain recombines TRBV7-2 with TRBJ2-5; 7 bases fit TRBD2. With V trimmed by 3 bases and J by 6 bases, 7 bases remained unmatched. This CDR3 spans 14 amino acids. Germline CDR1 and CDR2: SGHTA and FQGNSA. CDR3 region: CASSFLGLDQTQYF. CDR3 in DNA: TGTGCCAGCAGCTTTTTAGGACTAGATCAGACCCAGTACTTC.

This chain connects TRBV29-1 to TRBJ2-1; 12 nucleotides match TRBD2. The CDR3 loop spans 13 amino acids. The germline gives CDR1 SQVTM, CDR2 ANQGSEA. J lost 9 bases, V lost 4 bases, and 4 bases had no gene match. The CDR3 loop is CSVVPTSGGEQFF. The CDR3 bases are TGCAGCGTTGTCCCGACTAGCGGGGGTGAGCAGTTCTTC.